These 20 T cell receptor beta chains originate from one sample sequenced in a study of Ad26.COV2.S vaccination and SARS-CoV-2 variants. The treatment was: roughly 19 received Ad26.COV2.S at low or high dose, single or two shots; about 5 received placebo; per-sample allocation not given. The investigators took samples on day 63 after the first vaccine or placebo injection. Sequencing used immunoSEQ multiplex PCR; TCRdb keeps in-frame clones, though not all of them. The sample records 350,000 to 500,000 clones, 89% being singletons. Sample: peripheral blood, taken in a trial of Ad26.COV2.S vaccine versus placebo. Receptors originate from a person between 18 and 60 years old who received the Ad26.COV2.S COVID-19 vaccine or a placebo.

This clone was seen a single time. CDR3: CASNTRTHGANEQFF. The CDR3 DNA follows: TGTGCCAGCAATACTCGGACCCACGGCGCCAATGAGCAGTTCTTC. V is TRBV7-2 and J is TRBJ2-1; D uncertain. Germline V CDR1 and CDR2: SGHTA, FQGNSA. This CDR3 has 15 residues. Between the trimmed V and J ends, which lost 7 bases and 6 bases, there was a span of 19 bases.

The J gene is TRBJ2-5, the V gene TRBV6-5, with 7 positions matching TRBD2. CDR3 size: 15 residues. V lost 4 bases and J lost 1; bases outside the gene matches: 6. CDR1 is MNHEY, CDR2 SVGAGI, per germline. CDR3 nucleotide sequence: TGTGCCAGCAGTTTGGGACTACCGACCCAAGAGACCCAGTACTTC. Its protein is CASSLGLPTQETQYF.

The chain combines TRBV27 with TRBJ1-2; D possibly corresponds to TRBD1 (5 bases). The V gene lost 3 bases and the J gene lost 2 bases, with 7 bases spanning the gap. Looked up from germline, CDR1 is MNHEY and CDR2 is SMNVEV (reference sequence). The CDR3 totals 13 residues. CDR3 DNA sequence: TGTGCCAGCAGTTTCTCAGGGAACTATGGCTACACCTTC. Translation: CASSFSGNYGYTF.

V usage is TRBV7-9 and J usage is TRBJ1-2; no clear D gene. Trimming left V 4 bases short and J 8 bases short, with 17 bases between. The V gene's germline CDR1 is SEHNR and CDR2 FQNEAQ (reference sequence). CDR3 length equals 14 residues. The CDR3 spells CASSSLVGAYGYTF. Written as DNA, the CDR3 is TGTGCCAGCAGCTCCCTTGTGGGTGCGTACGGCTACACCTTC. Together with reference TRBV7-9 and TRBJ1-2, the CDR3 gives the full variable domain: DTGVSQNPRHKITKRGQNVTFRCDPISEHNRLYWYRQTLGQGPEFLTYFQNEAQLEKSRLLSDRFSAERPKGSFSTLEIQRTEQGDSAMYLCASSSLVGAYGYTFGSGTRLTVV.

This clone was recorded only once. The gene calls are TRBV5-1 and TRBJ2-3; 10 bases align to TRBD2. The germline CDR1 and CDR2 sequences are SGHRS and YFSETQ. CDR3 length: 19 amino acids. Germline trimming cut 1 base from V and 0 bases from J; bases unmatched to any gene: 11. CDR3 coding DNA: TGCGCCAGCAGCTTGATGGGACTAGCGTTACAATCGAGCACAGATACGCAGTATTTT. Amino acid sequence: CASSLMGLALQSSTDTQYF.

The V call is TRBV6-6, the J call TRBJ2-7, with D unclear. V was clipped by 6 bases and J by 5 bases, with 20 bases between them. The CDR3 covers 15 residues. Germline V lookup: CDR1 MNHNY, CDR2 SVGAGI (reference sequence). CDR3 loop: CASRGTTVGLDEQYF. In DNA, the CDR3 is TGTGCCAGCAGGGGTACTACAGTTGGGCTGGACGAGCAGTACTTC.

This clone was detected once. V usage is TRBV7-8 and J usage is TRBJ1-2; D call uncertain. This CDR3 contains 13 residues. CDR1 and CDR2 (germline): SGHVS, FQNEAQ. Between the trimmed V and J ends, which lost 1 base and 3 bases, there was a span of 6 bases. The CDR3 DNA is TGTGCCAGCAGCTTAGTTACAGACTATGGCTACACCTTC. This codes for CASSLVTDYGYTF.

CDR3 protein: CAISQGRAGNTIYF. The CDR3 DNA sequence: TGTGCCATCAGTCAGGGGAGGGCTGGAAACACCATATATTTT. This sequence joins TRBV10-3 and TRBJ1-3, with D possibly TRBD1 on 6 matching bases. Germline V gene lookup returns CDR1 ENHRY and CDR2 SYGVKD. The CDR3 length is 14 residues. Trimming took 5 bases from V and 2 from J, leaving 10 bases between them.

This chain joins TRBV9 and TRBJ1-1, with a possible D match to TRBD1 (5 bases). Between the trimmed V and J ends, which lost 0 bases and 7 bases, there was a span of 22 bases. Germline lookup yields CDR1 SGDLS and CDR2 YYNGEE. CDR3 length equals 17 residues. CDR3 residues: CASSVAPLDPRVDEAFF. The CDR3 DNA reads TGTGCCAGCAGCGTAGCCCCCTTGGACCCCAGGGTGGATGAAGCTTTCTTT.

The chain uses TRBV5-4 and TRBJ2-5; TRBD1 is a possible D gene (6 bases). Trimming removed 4 bases at V and 4 bases at J, with 17 bases between. Looked up from germline, CDR1 is SGHNT and CDR2 is YYREEE (reference sequence). CDR3 length equals 15 residues. The CDR3 sequence is CASSINPDSGETQYF. CDR3 sequence (DNA): TGTGCCAGCAGCATAAACCCGGACAGCGGAGAGACCCAGTACTTC. Combining the CDR3 with reference TRBV5-4 and TRBJ2-5 gives the whole variable domain ETGVTQSPTHLIKTRGQQVTLRCSSQSGHNTVSWYQQALGQGPQFIFQYYREEENGRGNFPPRFSGLQFPNYSSELNVNALELDDSALYLCASSINPDSGETQYFGPGTRLLVL.

The chain joins TRBV18 to TRBJ1-5; no clear D. Trimming shortened V by 2 bases and J by 7 bases, and 9 bases separated the two germline ends. The CDR3 extends over 13 amino acids. Germline loops: CDR1 KGHSH, CDR2 LQKENI. This CDR3 is CASSPVRPQPQHF. CDR3 coding DNA: TGTGCCAGCTCACCAGTTCGGCCCCAGCCCCAGCATTTT.

This clone has just one count. The V and J genes are TRBV5-6 and TRBJ1-1, with TRBD1 identical over 9 bases. V shed 5 bases and J 2 bases; nucleotides not matched to a gene: 7. CDR3 length equals 15 residues. CDR1 is SGHDT, CDR2 YYEEEE, per germline. The CDR3 region has the DNA TGTGCCAGCAGGGAACAGGGGGCGGGTAACACTGAAGCTTTCTTT. It is translated as CASREQGAGNTEAFF.

The chain carries TRBV4-3 and TRBJ2-1; D is ambiguous. The CDR3 totals 15 residues. Deletions cut 1 base from V and 5 bases from J, with 12 bases between. Germline CDR1 and CDR2: LGHNA and YSLEER. This CDR3 reads CASSQARQANNEQFF. The CDR3 bases are TGCGCCAGCAGCCAAGCTCGCCAGGCGAACAATGAGCAGTTCTTC.

This chain uses TRBV27 with TRBJ1-5, with a tentative D call TRBD1 (6 bases). CDR1 is MNHEY, CDR2 SMNVEV, per germline (reference sequence). Trimming shortened V by 3 bases and J by 5 bases, and 8 bases separated the two germline ends. The CDR3 has 13 residues. The CDR3 is CASSFSGDQPQHF. DNA for the CDR3: TGTGCCAGCAGTTTTTCAGGGGATCAGCCCCAGCATTTT.

The chain has TRBV9 and TRBJ2-1; 7 nucleotides agree with TRBD2. Germline V gene data show CDR1 as SGDLS and CDR2 as YYNGEE. The ends lost 0 bases at V and 4 bases at J; junction bases unmatched: 4. This CDR3 has 15 amino acids. The CDR3 bases are TGTGCCAGCAGCGTAGAGAACGGGGGGTACAATGAGCAGTTCTTC. Amino acids: CASSVENGGYNEQFF.

This sequence joins TRBV20-1 and TRBJ1-2; D not certain. This CDR3 spans 10 amino acids. Germline CDR1 DFQATT, CDR2 SNEGSKA (reference sequence). Trimming stripped 6 bases from V and 5 bases from J, with 7 bases between. DNA of the CDR3: TGCAGTGCAACGATTTATGGCTACACCTTC. This translates into CSATIYGYTF.

The V gene is TRBV6-2 or TRBV6-3, the J gene TRBJ2-6, with 10 positions matching TRBD1. Germline CDR1 and CDR2: MNHEY and SVGEGT. This CDR3 is 14 amino acids long. The J segment lost 8 bases and the V segment lost 5 bases, leaving 3 bases of the junction unmatched. CDR3 bases: TGTGCCAGCAGTAGGACAGGGGGAACCAACGTCCTGACTTTC. As protein: CASSRTGGTNVLTF.

The rearrangement joins TRBV19 to TRBJ2-3; D call uncertain. V lost 10 bases, J lost 5 bases, and 10 bases lay in between. This CDR3 spans 11 amino acids. Germline V gene data show CDR1 as LNHDA and CDR2 as SQIVND (reference sequence). CDR3 sequence (DNA): TGTGCCACCCGGCGAGGAGATACGCAGTATTTT. Protein: CATRRGDTQYF.

V gene TRBV28 combines with J gene TRBJ2-5; D unclear. The CDR3 loop spans 13 amino acids. CDR1 is MDHEN and CDR2 is SYDVKM in the germline V gene. Trimming took 1 base from V and 5 from J, leaving 8 bases between them. CDR3: CASSLYQEETQYF. The DNA of the CDR3 is TGTGCCAGCAGTTTATATCAGGAGGAGACCCAGTACTTC.

DNA for the CDR3: TGTGCCAGCAGCGTAGAGGGACTAACCACCGGGGAGCTGTTTTTT. Amino acid sequence: CASSVEGLTTGELFF. The chain combines TRBV9 with TRBJ2-2; 7 nucleotides line up with TRBD2. Losses at the gene ends were 0 bases for V and 4 bases for J; bases not matched to a gene: 3. The length of the CDR3 is 15 residues. Germline values: CDR1 SGDLS, CDR2 YYNGEE.